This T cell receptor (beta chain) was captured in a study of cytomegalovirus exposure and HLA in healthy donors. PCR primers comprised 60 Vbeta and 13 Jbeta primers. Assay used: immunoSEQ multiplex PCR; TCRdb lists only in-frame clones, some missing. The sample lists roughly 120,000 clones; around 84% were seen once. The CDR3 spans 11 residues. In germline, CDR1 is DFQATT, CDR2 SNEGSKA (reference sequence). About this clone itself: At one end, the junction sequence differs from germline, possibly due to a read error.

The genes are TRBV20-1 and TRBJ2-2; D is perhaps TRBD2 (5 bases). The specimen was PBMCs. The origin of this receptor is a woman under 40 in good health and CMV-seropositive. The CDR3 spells CSASLAGELLF. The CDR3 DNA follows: TGCAGTGCTAGTCTCGCCGGGGAGCTGCTTTTT.